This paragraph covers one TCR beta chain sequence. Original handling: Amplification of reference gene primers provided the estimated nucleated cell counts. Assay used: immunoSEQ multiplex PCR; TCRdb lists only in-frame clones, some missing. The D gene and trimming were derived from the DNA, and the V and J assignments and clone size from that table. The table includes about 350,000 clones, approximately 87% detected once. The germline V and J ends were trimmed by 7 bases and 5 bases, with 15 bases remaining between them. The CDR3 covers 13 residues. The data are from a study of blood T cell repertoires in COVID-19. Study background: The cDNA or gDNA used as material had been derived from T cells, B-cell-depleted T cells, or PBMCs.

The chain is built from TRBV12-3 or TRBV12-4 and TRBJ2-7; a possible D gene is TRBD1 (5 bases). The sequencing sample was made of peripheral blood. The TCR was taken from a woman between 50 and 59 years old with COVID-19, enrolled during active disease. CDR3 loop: CASTPRWGHEQYF. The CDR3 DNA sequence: TGTGCCAGCACCCCTCGCTGGGGCCACGAGCAGTACTTC.